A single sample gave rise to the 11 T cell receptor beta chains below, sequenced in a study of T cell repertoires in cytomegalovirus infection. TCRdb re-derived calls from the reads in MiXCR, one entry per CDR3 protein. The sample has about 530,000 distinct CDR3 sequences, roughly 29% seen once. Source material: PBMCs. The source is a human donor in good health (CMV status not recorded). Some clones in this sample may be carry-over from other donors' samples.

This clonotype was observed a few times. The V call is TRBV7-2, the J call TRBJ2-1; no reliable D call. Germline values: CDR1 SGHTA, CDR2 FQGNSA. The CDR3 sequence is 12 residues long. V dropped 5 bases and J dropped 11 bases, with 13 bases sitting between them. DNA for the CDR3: TGTGCCAGCAGCAATTCGGGTCTCAAGCAGTTCTTC. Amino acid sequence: CASSNSGLKQFF.

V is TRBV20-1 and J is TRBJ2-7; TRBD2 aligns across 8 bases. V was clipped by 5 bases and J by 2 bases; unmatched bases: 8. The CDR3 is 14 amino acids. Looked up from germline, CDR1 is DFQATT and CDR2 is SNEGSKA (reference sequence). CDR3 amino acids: CSAQRAGDPYEQYF. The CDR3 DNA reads TGCAGTGCTCAAAGAGCGGGAGATCCCTACGAGCAGTACTTC.

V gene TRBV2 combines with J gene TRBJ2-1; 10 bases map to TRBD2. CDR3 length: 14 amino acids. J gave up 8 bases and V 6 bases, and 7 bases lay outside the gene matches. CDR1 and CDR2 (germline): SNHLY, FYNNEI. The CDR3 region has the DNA TGTGCCAGCAGAGTAGCGGGAGGTTTTGATGAGCAGTTCTTC. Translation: CASRVAGGFDEQFF.

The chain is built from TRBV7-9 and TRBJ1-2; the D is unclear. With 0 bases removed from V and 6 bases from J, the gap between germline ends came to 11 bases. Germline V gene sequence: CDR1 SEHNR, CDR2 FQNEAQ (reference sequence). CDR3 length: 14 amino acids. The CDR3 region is CASSLAGVGNGYTF. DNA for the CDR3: TGTGCCAGCAGCTTAGCGGGAGTTGGGAATGGCTACACCTTC.

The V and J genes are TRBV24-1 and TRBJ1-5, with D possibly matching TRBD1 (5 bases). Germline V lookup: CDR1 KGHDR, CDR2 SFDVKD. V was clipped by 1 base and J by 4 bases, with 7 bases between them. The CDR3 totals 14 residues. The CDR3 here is CATSDFGGNQPQHF. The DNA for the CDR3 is TGTGCCACCAGTGATTTTGGGGGTAATCAGCCCCAGCATTTT.

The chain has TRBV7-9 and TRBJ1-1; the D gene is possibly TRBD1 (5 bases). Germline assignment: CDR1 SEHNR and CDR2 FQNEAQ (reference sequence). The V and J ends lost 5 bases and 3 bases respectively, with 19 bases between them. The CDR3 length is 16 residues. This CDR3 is CASSPIPGLRDTEAFF. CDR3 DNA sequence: TGTGCCAGCAGCCCGATCCCGGGGCTAAGGGACACTGAAGCTTTCTTT.

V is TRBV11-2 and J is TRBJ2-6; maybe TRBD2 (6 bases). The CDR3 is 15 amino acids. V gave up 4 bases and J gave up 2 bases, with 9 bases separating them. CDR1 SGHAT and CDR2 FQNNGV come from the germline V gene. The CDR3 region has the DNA TGTGCCAGCAGCTGGAGGGTTGCTGGGGCCAACGTCCTGACTTTC. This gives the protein CASSWRVAGANVLTF.

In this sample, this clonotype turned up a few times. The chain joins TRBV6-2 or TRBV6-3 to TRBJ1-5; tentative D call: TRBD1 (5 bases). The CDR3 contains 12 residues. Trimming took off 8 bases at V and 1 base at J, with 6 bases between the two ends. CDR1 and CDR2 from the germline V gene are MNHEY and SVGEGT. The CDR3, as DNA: TGTGCCAGCCGACAGAGCAATCAGCCCCAGCATTTT. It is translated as CASRQSNQPQHF.

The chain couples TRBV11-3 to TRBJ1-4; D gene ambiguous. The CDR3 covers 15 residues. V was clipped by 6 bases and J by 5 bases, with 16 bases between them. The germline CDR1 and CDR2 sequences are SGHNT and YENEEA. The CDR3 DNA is TGTGCCAGCAGAAAAGTGGACCCTCTAAATGAAAAACTGTTTTTT. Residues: CASRKVDPLNEKLFF.

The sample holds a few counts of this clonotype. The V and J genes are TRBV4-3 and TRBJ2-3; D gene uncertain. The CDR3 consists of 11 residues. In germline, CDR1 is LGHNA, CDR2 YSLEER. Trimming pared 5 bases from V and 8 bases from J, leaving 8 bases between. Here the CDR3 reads CASSGLGTQYF. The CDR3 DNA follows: TGCGCCAGCAGCGGGTTGGGTACGCAGTATTTT.

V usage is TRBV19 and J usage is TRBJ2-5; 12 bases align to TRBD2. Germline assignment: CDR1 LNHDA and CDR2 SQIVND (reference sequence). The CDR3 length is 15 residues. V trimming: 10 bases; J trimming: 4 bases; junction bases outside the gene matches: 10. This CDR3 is CAIGLAGSGGETQYF. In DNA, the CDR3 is TGTGCCATCGGACTAGCGGGATCCGGGGGAGAGACCCAGTACTTC.